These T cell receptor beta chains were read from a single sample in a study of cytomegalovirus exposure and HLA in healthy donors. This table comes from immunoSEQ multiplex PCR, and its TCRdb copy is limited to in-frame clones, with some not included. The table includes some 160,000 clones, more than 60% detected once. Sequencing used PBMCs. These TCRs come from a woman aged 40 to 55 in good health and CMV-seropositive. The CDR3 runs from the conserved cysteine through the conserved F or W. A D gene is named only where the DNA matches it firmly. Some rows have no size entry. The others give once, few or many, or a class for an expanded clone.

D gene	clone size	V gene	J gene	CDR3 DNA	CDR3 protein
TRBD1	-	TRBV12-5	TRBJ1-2	TGTGCTAGTGGTTTGGGAGACAGGGTCAACTATGGCTACACCTTC	CASGLGDRVNYGYTF
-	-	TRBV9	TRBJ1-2	TGTGCCAGCAGACCAGACAGGAACGATGGCTACACCTTC	CASRPDRNDGYTF
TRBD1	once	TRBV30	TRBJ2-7	TGTGCCTGGAGTGGAGACAGGGGCTACGAGCAGTACTTC	CAWSGDRGYEQYF
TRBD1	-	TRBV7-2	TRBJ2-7	TGTGCCAGCAGGACAGGGGGCTACGAGCAGTACTTC	CASRTGGYEQYF
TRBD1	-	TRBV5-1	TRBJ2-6	TGCGCCAGCACCAGGACAGGGGAGGAATCTGGGGCCAACGTCCTGACTTTC	CASTRTGEESGANVLTF
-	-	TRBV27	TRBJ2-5	TGTGCCAGCAGCGAACTAGGAAAAGAGACCCAGTACTTC	CASSELGKETQYF
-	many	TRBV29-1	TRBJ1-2	TGCAGCGTTGAAATGCACGGCAGGCGGGACTATGGCTACACCTTC	CSVEMHGRRDYGYTF
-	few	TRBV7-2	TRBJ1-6	TGTGCCAGCAGTCCACTGCGGAGGCCTAATTCACCCCTCCACTTT	CASSPLRRPNSPLHF
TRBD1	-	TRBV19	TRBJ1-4	TGTGCCAGTAGTAGGTGGACAGGGACTAATGAAAAACTGTTTTTT	CASSRWTGTNEKLFF
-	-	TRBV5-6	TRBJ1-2	TGTGCCAGCAGCTTGGGGGCAGGGGTGTACTATGGCTACACCTTC	CASSLGAGVYYGYTF
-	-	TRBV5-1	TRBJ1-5	TGCGCCAGCAACGGAAGGGGACTCCGGACGTCTAGGAGCAATCAGCCCCAGCATTTT	CASNGRGLRTSRSNQPQHF
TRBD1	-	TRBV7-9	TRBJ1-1	TGTTCCAGCAGCTTTCCAAATCCCGAAGACAGGGTCACTGAAGCTTTCTTT	CSSSFPNPEDRVTEAFF
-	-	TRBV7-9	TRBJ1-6	TGTTCCAGCACGAGTTATAATTCACCCCTCCACTTT	CSSTSYNSPLHF
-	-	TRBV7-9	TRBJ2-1	TGTGCCAGCAGCTTTTTCGGGGATGAGCAGTTCTTC	CASSFFGDEQFF
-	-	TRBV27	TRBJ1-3	TGTGCCAGCAGTTTGGGAGTGCCGGGGGACACCATATATTTT	CASSLGVPGDTIYF
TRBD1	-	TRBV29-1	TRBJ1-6	TGCAGCGTTGTTGGGGACAGGGGAGAGGATTCACCCCTCCACTTT	CSVVGDRGEDSPLHF
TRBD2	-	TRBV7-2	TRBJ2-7	TGTGCCAGCAGCCTGAGTAGCGGGAGGAAACAGTACTTC	CASSLSSGRKQYF
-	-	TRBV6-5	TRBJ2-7	TGTGCCAGCAGTTACTCGCGATCGCCCACCTACGAGCAGTACTTC	CASSYSRSPTYEQYF
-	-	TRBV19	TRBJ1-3	TGTGCCAGTAGTATAGTTCGCATCAGCTCTGGAAACACCATATATTTT	CASSIVRISSGNTIYF
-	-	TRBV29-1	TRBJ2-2	TGCAGCGTCTTGGTAGGAGGCACCAGGGAGCTGTTTTTT	CSVLVGGTRELFF
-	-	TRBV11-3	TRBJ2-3	TGTGCCAGCAGCCGCGGTGCGCTGGACACAGATACGCAGTATTTT	CASSRGALDTDTQYF
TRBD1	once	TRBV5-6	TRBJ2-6	TGTGCCAGCAGCCTGGGACAGATCTCTGGGGCCAACGGCCTGACTTTC	CASSLGQISGANGLTF
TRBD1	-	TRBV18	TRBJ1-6	TGTGCCAGCTCAGGACAGGCTGGAAATTCACCCCTCCACTTT	CASSGQAGNSPLHF
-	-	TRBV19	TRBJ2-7	TGTGCCAGTAGGCCCGCCGGGGTGGGGTCCTACGAGCAGTACTTC	CASRPAGVGSYEQYF
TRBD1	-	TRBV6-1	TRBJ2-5	TGTGCCAGCTTTTCCAGGGGGCTCCAAGAGACCCAGTACTTC	CASFSRGLQETQYF
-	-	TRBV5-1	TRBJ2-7	TGCGCCAGCAGCCCCGATTCGAGTAATCCCTACGAGCAGTACTTC	CASSPDSSNPYEQYF
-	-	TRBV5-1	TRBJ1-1	TGCGCCAGCAGCTTGCGTCCGGGATACTCTACTGAAGCTTTCTTT	CASSLRPGYSTEAFF
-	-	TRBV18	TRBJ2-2	TGTGCCAGCTCACCTGGGGAGACCGGGGAGCTGTTTTTT	CASSPGETGELFF
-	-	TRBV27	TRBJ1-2	TGTGCCAGCCGGGTGGTTGCGGGCAAGGACGAAAATTATGGCTACACCTTC	CASRVVAGKDENYGYTF
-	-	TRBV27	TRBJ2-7	TGTGCCAGCAGTTCGCAAACGGGGGGCCGGGTCTACGAGCAGTACTTC	CASSSQTGGRVYEQYF
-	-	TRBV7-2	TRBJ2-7	TGTGCCAGCAGCTTAAGGGGTGGAGAGCACTACGAGCAGTACTTC	CASSLRGGEHYEQYF
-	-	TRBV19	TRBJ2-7	TGTGCCAGTAGTCCGCAGACTAGTTTCGGTAAGCAGTACTTC	CASSPQTSFGKQYF